The clone carrying this T cell receptor beta chain was detected ten times or more. The antigen is unknown. 5'-RACE, quantitative and with molecular barcodes, yielded the TCR beta libraries. From the 5' RACE reads, TCRdb called clonotypes with MiXCR, one entry per CDR3 protein. Of around 130,000 distinct CDR3 sequences in the sample, roughly 9% are singletons; the top ten hold about 3.6%. The data belong to a study of CD8 T cells in ankylosing spondylitis. The study, taken as a whole, reports: Matched ankylosing spondylitis synovial fluid reportedly showed significant enrichment of disease-linked clones. What seemed typical of ankylosing spondylitis blood was a TCR beta motif built from roughly 8 highly homologous variants. CD8+ disease-linked clones were present at relatively low frequencies in blood.

CDR1 SGHVS and CDR2 FNYEAQ come from the germline V gene. With V trimmed by 2 bases and J by 8 bases, 8 bases remained unmatched. The CDR3 is made up of 15 amino acids. The receptor was isolated from a male donor with ankylosing spondylitis or in good health (not recorded which). This chain uses TRBV7-6 with TRBJ2-1; TRBD1 aligns across 8 bases. Sequenced: blood, either unsorted or a sorted T cell fraction (not recorded which). The CDR3 DNA sequence: TGTGCCAGCAGCTTAACCGGACAGGGCTTGGATGAGCAGTTCTTC. Encoded protein: CASSLTGQGLDEQFF.